What follows describes a single T cell receptor beta chain. Its antigen target is currently unknown. Base qualities are not at hand, and no much larger clone is one base apart. Whole blood was collected in K2EDTA tubes by collaborating institutions according to the institutions' own protocols. For TCRbeta analysis, collaborator samples were shipped as frozen whole blood, as isolated PBMCs, or as DNA extracted from either sample type. Taken from the germline V gene (reference sequence), the CDR1 and CDR2 loops are LNHDA and SQIVND. Spanning cysteine to phenylalanine, the CDR3 consists of 13 amino acids. The sequence is cut down to CDR3 DNA, 39 bases in frame from base 1. The germline V end is reduced by 4 bases and the J end by 5 bases; junction bases left unmatched: 3. This sample is part of a study of blood T cell repertoires in COVID-19 (dated by TCRdb to between 2020 and 2021). Notes on the research overall: Collaborator samples came from the United States, Italy and Spain and covered acute and convalescent phases of COVID-19. Samples were obtained from the ongoing ImmuneRACE study (first 160 participants) and from about 1,300 subjects provided by 6 global collaborators. The repertoires were made available in a free public database intended to serve as a resource for research on the immune response to SARS-CoV-2. The material from the prospective study consisted of cDNA or gDNA derived from T cells, B-cell-depleted T cells, or PBMCs. The sample metadata nearly always contained a de-identified subject ID, COVID-19 status, age in years and sex. Where available, HLA class I and class II types were taken from metadata supplied by the sample provider and were not determined by assay-based typing. Subjects who had been exposed to COVID-19, were actively infected with it, or had recovered from it provided the deeply sampled blood TCRbeta repertoires that made up the dataset.

The full study reports these points: The quantity of clinical and demographic metadata differed by source and by participant and was supplied without curation.

TCRbeta CDR3 regions were amplified from genomic DNA by means of the immunoSEQ Assay, a bias-controlled multiplex PCR. The study's own analysis went as follows. Nucleated cell counts per sample were estimated from amplification of reference gene primers within the assay. To quantify the absolute abundance of each unique TCRbeta CDR3 rearrangement, sequence reads were collapsed and filtered. For each sample, productive Simpson clonality was calculated as the square root of Simpson's diversity index over productive rearrangements. In its TCRdb copy, this immuneACCESS table keeps in-frame sequences only and misses some clones. Where compared with another copy, unresolved V genes explain less than half of these, and the others have no known cause. The DNA was the basis for D and trimming; V, J and clone size are from that table. The sample data list hundreds of thousands of clones, and roughly 90% of these were observed just once. The top ten clones comprise approximately 4% of the sample.

The V gene is TRBV19 and the J gene is TRBJ2-5; 8 of the junction bases match TRBD2. Sequenced input: peripheral blood. The source is a woman in her fifties or sixties with active or convalescent COVID-19. The nucleotide sequence is TGTGCCAGTAGTAGGACTAGCTATGAGACCCAGTACTTC. Its translation is CASSRTSYETQYF. With the rest looked up from the reference TRBV19 and TRBJ2-5 genes rather than sequenced, the full variable domain is DGGITQSPKYLFRKEGQNVTLSCEQNLNHDAMYWYRQDPGQGLRLIYYSQIVNDFQKGDIAEGYSVSREKKESFPLTVTSAQKNPTAFYLCASSRTSYETQYFGPGTRLLVL.